These T cell receptor beta chains were read from a single sample in a study of follicular helper T cells after annual influenza vaccination. TCRdb keeps only in-frame clones here, not all; method: immunoSEQ multiplex PCR. This table has some 10,000 clones, 80% to 90% appearing once. This material consisted of CXCR5+ CD38- circulating T follicular helper cells from blood, taken 7 days after influenza vaccination. The receptors stem from an adult who received the influenza vaccine. The CDR3 runs from the conserved cysteine through the conserved F or W. The order of the fields is D gene, clone size, V gene, J gene, CDR3 DNA, CDR3 protein. D genes are given only for firm matches. Size tells how often a clone was seen (once, few, many) or the class of an expanded clone, and some rows leave it out.

D gene: NA
clone size: NA
V gene: TRBV7-2
J gene: TRBJ1-1
CDR3 DNA: TGTGCCAGCAGCCCCAACATAAATGAAGCTTTCTTT
CDR3 protein: CASSPNINEAFF

D gene: NA
clone size: NA
V gene: TRBV6-4
J gene: TRBJ2-1
CDR3 DNA: TGTGCCAGCAGTGCAAGACATGGGGATAGGGAGCAGTTCTTC
CDR3 protein: CASSARHGDREQFF

D gene: TRBD1
clone size: NA
V gene: TRBV5-1
J gene: TRBJ2-6
CDR3 DNA: TGCGCCAGCAGCTTAAACCCCGGGACAGGTCATTCTGGGGCCAACGTCCTGACTTTC
CDR3 protein: CASSLNPGTGHSGANVLTF

D gene: TRBD1
clone size: NA
V gene: TRBV10-3
J gene: TRBJ1-5
CDR3 DNA: TGTGCCTCGGGACAGGGAGGTATGGAAAATCAGCCCCAGCATTTT
CDR3 protein: CASGQGGMENQPQHF

D gene: NA
clone size: once
V gene: TRBV13
J gene: TRBJ1-1
CDR3 DNA: TGTGCCAGCAGCCCCAGGGGTGGTGGCCCTTGGAACACTGAAGCTTTCTTT
CDR3 protein: CASSPRGGGPWNTEAFF

D gene: NA
clone size: NA
V gene: TRBV7-2
J gene: TRBJ1-3
CDR3 DNA: TGTGCCAGCAGCTTTCAGGGCACCTCTGGAAACACCATATATTTT
CDR3 protein: CASSFQGTSGNTIYF

D gene: TRBD1
clone size: NA
V gene: TRBV19
J gene: TRBJ1-2
CDR3 DNA: TGTGCCAGTAGTATTGACAGGGAGGACGGCTACACCTTC
CDR3 protein: CASSIDREDGYTF

D gene: NA
clone size: NA
V gene: TRBV29-1
J gene: TRBJ2-1
CDR3 DNA: TGCAGCGTTGATGGACAGCGGGATAGAGGGCACAATGAGCAGTTCTTC
CDR3 protein: CSVDGQRDRGHNEQFF

D gene: NA
clone size: NA
V gene: TRBV25-1
J gene: TRBJ1-1
CDR3 DNA: TGTGCCAGCAGTGAATTAGAGAGGGGCACTGAAGCTTTCTTT
CDR3 protein: CASSELERGTEAFF

D gene: NA
clone size: NA
V gene: TRBV21-1
J gene: TRBJ2-1
CDR3 DNA: TGTGCCAGCCTGAGCGGGGGGGCTTTGAATGAGCAGTTCTTC
CDR3 protein: CASLSGGALNEQFF

D gene: NA
clone size: NA
V gene: TRBV5-1
J gene: TRBJ2-3
CDR3 DNA: TGCGCCAGCAGCTTTGATGCAGATACGCAGTATTTT
CDR3 protein: CASSFDADTQYF

D gene: TRBD1
clone size: NA
V gene: TRBV6-5
J gene: TRBJ1-4
CDR3 DNA: TGTGCCAGCAGCCGGACAGGGAATGAAAAACTGTTTTTT
CDR3 protein: CASSRTGNEKLFF

D gene: TRBD1
clone size: NA
V gene: TRBV25-1
J gene: TRBJ2-3
CDR3 DNA: TGTGCCAGCAGTGACTCTACAGGGGGCCAAAAAAATACGCAGTATTTT
CDR3 protein: CASSDSTGGQKNTQYF

D gene: TRBD1
clone size: NA
V gene: TRBV6-5
J gene: TRBJ1-1
CDR3 DNA: TGTGCCAGCAGTTCCACCGGGACAGGGGAGGGAACTGAAGCTTTCTTT
CDR3 protein: CASSSTGTGEGTEAFF

D gene: NA
clone size: NA
V gene: TRBV11-2
J gene: TRBJ2-7
CDR3 DNA: TGTGCCAGCAGCACCTCGGACAGTTACGAGCAGTACTTC
CDR3 protein: CASSTSDSYEQYF

D gene: NA
clone size: NA
V gene: TRBV18
J gene: TRBJ1-3
CDR3 DNA: TGTGCCAGCTCACCTATACAGGATCCCTCTGGAAACACCATATATTTT
CDR3 protein: CASSPIQDPSGNTIYF

D gene: NA
clone size: NA
V gene: TRBV19
J gene: TRBJ1-2
CDR3 DNA: TGTGCCAGTACAAAGGCATTAACAGGGAGGTTGTACGGCTACACCTTC
CDR3 protein: CASTKALTGRLYGYTF

D gene: TRBD2
clone size: NA
V gene: TRBV5-4
J gene: TRBJ2-3
CDR3 DNA: TGTGCCAGCAGCTTGCGGGCTAGCGGGGGGGCCACGGCAGATACGCAGTATTTT
CDR3 protein: CASSLRASGGATADTQYF

D gene: TRBD1
clone size: once
V gene: TRBV25-1
J gene: TRBJ1-1
CDR3 DNA: TGTGCCAGCAGTGGCCGGACAGGGCGCACTGAAGCTTTCTTT
CDR3 protein: CASSGRTGRTEAFF

D gene: TRBD2
clone size: few
V gene: TRBV6-5
J gene: TRBJ2-7
CDR3 DNA: TGTGCCAGCAGTTACAGGACTAGCGCCTACGAGCAGTACTTC
CDR3 protein: CASSYRTSAYEQYF

D gene: NA
clone size: NA
V gene: TRBV19
J gene: TRBJ2-7
CDR3 DNA: TGTGCCAGTAGTGACATACAGGGATCCTACGAGCAGTACTTC
CDR3 protein: CASSDIQGSYEQYF

D gene: TRBD1
clone size: once
V gene: TRBV5-1
J gene: TRBJ1-2
CDR3 DNA: TGCGCCAGCAGCTCGACAGGGGATGGATGGGGCTACACCTTC
CDR3 protein: CASSSTGDGWGYTF

D gene: TRBD1
clone size: NA
V gene: TRBV28
J gene: TRBJ1-3
CDR3 DNA: TGTGCCAGCAGCGGGGGGGACAGGGGAGTAAACACCATATATTTT
CDR3 protein: CASSGGDRGVNTIYF

D gene: NA
clone size: NA
V gene: TRBV4-1
J gene: TRBJ2-1
CDR3 DNA: TGCGCCAGCAGCCAAAACCAGCTTGGACCAAACAATGAGCAGTTCTTC
CDR3 protein: CASSQNQLGPNNEQFF

D gene: NA
clone size: NA
V gene: TRBV19
J gene: TRBJ2-2
CDR3 DNA: TGTGCCAGTAGTATAGTAGGGGGGCGTGACACCGGGGAGCTGTTTTTT
CDR3 protein: CASSIVGGRDTGELFF

D gene: NA
clone size: NA
V gene: TRBV2
J gene: TRBJ1-2
CDR3 DNA: TGTGCCAGCAAACCCGATCGGAATCCCTATGGCTACACCTTC
CDR3 protein: CASKPDRNPYGYTF

D gene: NA
clone size: NA
V gene: TRBV6-1
J gene: TRBJ1-1
CDR3 DNA: TGTGCCAGCAGTGTACAGGGCGACACTGAAGCTTTCTTT
CDR3 protein: CASSVQGDTEAFF

D gene: NA
clone size: NA
V gene: TRBV4-3
J gene: TRBJ1-6
CDR3 DNA: TGCGCCAGCAGCCTGGACACTAATAATTCACCCCTCCACTTT
CDR3 protein: CASSLDTNNSPLHF

D gene: NA
clone size: NA
V gene: TRBV7-5
J gene: TRBJ1-6
CDR3 DNA: TGTGTCAGAAGCTTAGGTCAGGGGGCGAACTCACCCCTCCACTTT
CDR3 protein: CVRSLGQGANSPLHF

D gene: NA
clone size: few
V gene: TRBV7-2
J gene: TRBJ1-5
CDR3 DNA: TGTGCCAGCAGTCTTGCGGTGGGCATCAATCAGCCCCAGCATTTT
CDR3 protein: CASSLAVGINQPQHF

D gene: NA
clone size: NA
V gene: TRBV16
J gene: TRBJ1-2
CDR3 DNA: TGTGCCAGCAGCCTCCTCATGATCGTTAGAAAGACCTATGGCTACACCTTC
CDR3 protein: CASSLLMIVRKTYGYTF

D gene: TRBD1
clone size: once
V gene: TRBV7-6
J gene: TRBJ1-6
CDR3 DNA: TGTGCCAGCAGCTCCTCCGGGACAGGAAATTCACCCCTCCACTTT
CDR3 protein: CASSSSGTGNSPLHF

D gene: NA
clone size: NA
V gene: TRBV19
J gene: TRBJ2-1
CDR3 DNA: TGTGCCAGCAAAACTAGACTAACCTACAATGAGCAGTTCTTC
CDR3 protein: CASKTRLTYNEQFF

D gene: NA
clone size: once
V gene: TRBV4-2
J gene: TRBJ1-2
CDR3 DNA: TGTGCCAGCAGCCAAGATCGTAGAGCCCCTACCTATGGCTACACCTTC
CDR3 protein: CASSQDRRAPTYGYTF

D gene: NA
clone size: NA
V gene: TRBV6-1
J gene: TRBJ2-7
CDR3 DNA: TGTGCCAGCAGCCTACTAGGCAGCGAGCAGTACTTC
CDR3 protein: CASSLLGSEQYF

D gene: NA
clone size: NA
V gene: TRBV7-2
J gene: TRBJ2-3
CDR3 DNA: TGTGCCAGCAGCGTCCGGGGGGCCATGGATACGCAGTATTTT
CDR3 protein: CASSVRGAMDTQYF

D gene: TRBD2
clone size: NA
V gene: TRBV9
J gene: TRBJ2-1
CDR3 DNA: TGTGCCAGCTCCCTGCTAGCGGATAATTACAATGAGCAGTTCTTC
CDR3 protein: CASSLLADNYNEQFF

D gene: NA
clone size: NA
V gene: TRBV7-9
J gene: TRBJ2-3
CDR3 DNA: TGTGCCAGCAGCGGCTTGAGGGGCATCAGCACAGATACGCAGTATTTT
CDR3 protein: CASSGLRGISTDTQYF

D gene: NA
clone size: NA
V gene: TRBV6-1
J gene: TRBJ1-5
CDR3 DNA: TGTGCCAGCAGGCGGAGTGACAATCAGCCCCAGCATTTT
CDR3 protein: CASRRSDNQPQHF

D gene: NA
clone size: NA
V gene: TRBV5-3
J gene: TRBJ1-4
CDR3 DNA: TGTGCCAGCAGCTTAACAACTAATGAAAAACTGTTTTTT
CDR3 protein: CASSLTTNEKLFF